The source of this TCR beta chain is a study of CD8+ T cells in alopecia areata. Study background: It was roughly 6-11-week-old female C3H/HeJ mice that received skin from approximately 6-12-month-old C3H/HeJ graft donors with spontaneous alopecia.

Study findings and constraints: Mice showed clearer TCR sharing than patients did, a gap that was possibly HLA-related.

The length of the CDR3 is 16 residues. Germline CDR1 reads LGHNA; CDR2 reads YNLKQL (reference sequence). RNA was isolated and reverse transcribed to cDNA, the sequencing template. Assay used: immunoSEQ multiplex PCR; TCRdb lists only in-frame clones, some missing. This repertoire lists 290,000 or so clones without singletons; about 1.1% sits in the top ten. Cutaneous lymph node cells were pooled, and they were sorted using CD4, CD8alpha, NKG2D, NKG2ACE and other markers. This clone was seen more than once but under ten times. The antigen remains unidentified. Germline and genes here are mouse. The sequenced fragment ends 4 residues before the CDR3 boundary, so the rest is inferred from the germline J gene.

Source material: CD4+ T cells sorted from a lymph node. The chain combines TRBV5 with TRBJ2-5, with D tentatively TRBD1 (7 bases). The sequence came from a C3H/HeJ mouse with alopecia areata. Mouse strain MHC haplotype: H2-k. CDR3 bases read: TGTGCCAGCAGCCAAGATTTGGAGGGGGCGAGAGAC. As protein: CASSQDLEGARD. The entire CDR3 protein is CASSQDLEGARDTQYF.